The 2 T cell receptor beta chains presented below share a single source sample, sequenced in a study of naive and memory T cell subsets. Amplification of ligated cDNA took four PCR rounds with SP2 and nested alpha and beta constant primers. MiXCR, applied by TCRdb to the 5' RACE reads, yields one record per CDR3 protein. The profile shows more than 50,000 distinct CDR3 sequences, roughly 7% of them singletons. A UMI-containing oligonucleotide was joined by 3' ligation to the TCR cDNA template. Every receptor here comes from a male donor in good health.

This clonotype was picked up a small number of times. The chain's CDR3 is CASRNRGDEQFF. As DNA, the CDR3 is TGTGCCAGTAGGAACAGAGGAGATGAGCAGTTCTTC. The V call is TRBV6-1, the J call TRBJ2-1; the D is unclear. Trimming left V 9 bases short and J 8 bases short, with 14 bases between. Germline CDR1 MNHNS, CDR2 SASEGT. CDR3 length: 12 amino acids.

The V and J genes are TRBV6-5 and TRBJ1-1; no firm D call. V was trimmed by 7 bases and J by 1 base, leaving 13 bases between them. CDR3 length: 14 residues. Per germline, CDR1 MNHEY and CDR2 SVGAGI. The CDR3 nucleotides read TGTGCCAGCACGTCCGTTAGAGGGAACACTGAAGCTTTCTTT. As protein: CASTSVRGNTEAFF.